Listed below are T cell receptor beta chains from one sample, sequenced in a study of radiotherapy plus CTLA-4 blockade in lung cancer. Assay used: immunoSEQ multiplex PCR; TCRdb lists only in-frame clones, some missing. The sample holds more than 75,000 clones, roughly 80% seen once. The source material was peripheral blood, sampled from a patient treated with radiotherapy plus ipilimumab. Every receptor here comes from a human donor with non-small cell lung cancer that progressed on radiotherapy plus ipilimumab. CDR3s include the opening cysteine and the closing phenylalanine or tryptophan. The order of the fields is clone size, D gene, J gene, CDR3 length, V gene, CDR3 protein, CDR3 DNA. A D gene is named only where the DNA matches it firmly. The listing skips clone size in some rows; elsewhere it reads once, few, many or a size class.

clone size: .; D gene: .; J gene: TRBJ2-1; CDR3 length: 14; V gene: TRBV6-6; CDR3 protein: CASLSPLRDNEQFF; CDR3 DNA: TGTGCCAGCCTCTCGCCCCTTAGGGACAATGAGCAGTTCTTC
clone size: .; D gene: .; J gene: TRBJ2-2; CDR3 length: 14; V gene: TRBV7-3; CDR3 protein: CASSLKLDAGEPFF; CDR3 DNA: TGTGCCAGCAGCTTAAAGCTCGACGCCGGGGAGCCGTTTTTT
clone size: once; D gene: .; J gene: TRBJ2-5; CDR3 length: 16; V gene: TRBV5-1; CDR3 protein: CASSSGGGQVGETQYF; CDR3 DNA: TGCGCCAGCAGCTCTGGAGGCGGGCAGGTTGGGGAGACCCAGTACTTC
clone size: .; D gene: .; J gene: TRBJ1-2; CDR3 length: 15; V gene: TRBV6-1; CDR3 protein: CASSDSPLRNYGYTF; CDR3 DNA: TGTGCCAGCAGTGATTCGCCGCTCCGCAACTATGGCTACACCTTC
clone size: .; D gene: TRBD1; J gene: TRBJ2-2; CDR3 length: 15; V gene: TRBV19; CDR3 protein: CASSRDRGLFGELFF; CDR3 DNA: TGTGCCAGTAGCCGGGACAGGGGGCTTTTCGGGGAGCTGTTTTTT
clone size: .; D gene: TRBD1; J gene: TRBJ2-1; CDR3 length: 14; V gene: TRBV7-9; CDR3 protein: CASYPGQGVGEQFF; CDR3 DNA: TGTGCCAGCTACCCGGGACAGGGGGTAGGTGAGCAGTTCTTC
clone size: .; D gene: TRBD2; J gene: TRBJ2-1; CDR3 length: 16; V gene: TRBV6-6; CDR3 protein: CASSSLTSGAYNEQFF; CDR3 DNA: TGTGCCAGCAGTTCGTTGACTAGCGGGGCATACAATGAGCAGTTCTTC
clone size: .; D gene: .; J gene: TRBJ2-1; CDR3 length: 14; V gene: TRBV19; CDR3 protein: CASSIPGVGDEQFF; CDR3 DNA: TGTGCCAGTAGTATTCCGGGAGTCGGGGATGAGCAGTTCTTC
clone size: .; D gene: .; J gene: TRBJ1-2; CDR3 length: 13; V gene: TRBV9; CDR3 protein: CASSAVGNYGYTF; CDR3 DNA: TGTGCCAGCAGCGCTGTGGGGAACTATGGCTACACCTTC
clone size: .; D gene: .; J gene: TRBJ2-1; CDR3 length: 13; V gene: TRBV9; CDR3 protein: CASSVATYNEQFF; CDR3 DNA: TGTGCCAGCAGCGTAGCCACCTACAATGAGCAGTTCTTC
clone size: .; D gene: TRBD1; J gene: TRBJ1-1; CDR3 length: 11; V gene: TRBV28; CDR3 protein: CASRTGAEAFF; CDR3 DNA: TGTGCCAGCAGGACAGGGGCGGAAGCTTTCTTT
clone size: .; D gene: .; J gene: TRBJ2-1; CDR3 length: 18; V gene: TRBV27; CDR3 protein: CASSLSWGQNWVDNEQFF; CDR3 DNA: TGTGCCAGCAGTTTATCGTGGGGTCAAAACTGGGTAGACAATGAGCAGTTCTTC
clone size: once; D gene: .; J gene: TRBJ1-2; CDR3 length: 12; V gene: TRBV29-1; CDR3 protein: CSARKTGYGYTF; CDR3 DNA: TGCAGCGCCAGGAAGACGGGCTATGGCTACACCTTC
clone size: .; D gene: .; J gene: TRBJ1-5; CDR3 length: 15; V gene: TRBV6-5; CDR3 protein: CASRKQGYSNQPQHF; CDR3 DNA: TGTGCCAGCAGAAAACAGGGTTATAGCAATCAGCCCCAGCATTTT
clone size: .; D gene: .; J gene: TRBJ1-3; CDR3 length: 14; V gene: TRBV11-2; CDR3 protein: CASSLGASGNTIYF; CDR3 DNA: TGTGCCAGCAGCTTAGGTGCTTCTGGAAACACCATATATTTT
clone size: once; D gene: TRBD1; J gene: TRBJ2-3; CDR3 length: 14; V gene: TRBV19; CDR3 protein: CASSHRGGTDTQYF; CDR3 DNA: TGTGCCAGTAGTCACAGGGGCGGCACAGATACGCAGTATTTT
clone size: .; D gene: TRBD2; J gene: TRBJ2-2; CDR3 length: 19; V gene: TRBV5-1; CDR3 protein: CASSSNQLAYSTNTGELFF; CDR3 DNA: TGCGCCAGCAGCTCAAACCAACTAGCGTATTCCACGAACACCGGGGAGCTGTTTTTT
clone size: .; D gene: .; J gene: TRBJ1-1; CDR3 length: 16; V gene: TRBV7-9; CDR3 protein: CASSLVAGTPDTEAFF; CDR3 DNA: TGTGCCAGCAGCTTAGTGGCGGGGACCCCGGACACTGAAGCTTTCTTT
clone size: .; D gene: TRBD2; J gene: TRBJ2-3; CDR3 length: 16; V gene: TRBV5-8; CDR3 protein: CASSLLAGGLTDTQYF; CDR3 DNA: TGTGCCAGCAGCTTACTAGCGGGAGGGTTAACAGATACGCAGTATTTT
clone size: .; D gene: .; J gene: TRBJ1-2; CDR3 length: 15; V gene: TRBV7-2; CDR3 protein: CASSPPRRETYGYTF; CDR3 DNA: TGTGCCAGCAGTCCGCCTCGAAGGGAAACCTATGGCTACACCTTC
clone size: .; D gene: TRBD1; J gene: TRBJ2-1; CDR3 length: 14; V gene: TRBV15; CDR3 protein: CATSSGQGYNEQFF; CDR3 DNA: TGTGCCACCAGCAGTGGACAGGGGTACAATGAGCAGTTCTTC
clone size: .; D gene: TRBD2; J gene: TRBJ2-1; CDR3 length: 14; V gene: TRBV28; CDR3 protein: CASIGGSSYNEQFF; CDR3 DNA: TGTGCCAGCATAGGCGGGAGCTCCTACAATGAGCAGTTCTTC
clone size: .; D gene: TRBD1; J gene: TRBJ2-1; CDR3 length: 15; V gene: TRBV27; CDR3 protein: CASSFQGQPYNEQFF; CDR3 DNA: TGTGCCAGCAGTTTCCAGGGACAGCCTTACAATGAGCAGTTCTTC
clone size: once; D gene: TRBD2; J gene: TRBJ2-7; CDR3 length: 14; V gene: TRBV19; CDR3 protein: CASSIGGSFDEQYF; CDR3 DNA: TGTGCCAGTAGTATTGGCGGGAGTTTTGACGAGCAGTACTTC
clone size: .; D gene: .; J gene: TRBJ2-1; CDR3 length: 14; V gene: TRBV27; CDR3 protein: CASSHRGAYNEQFF; CDR3 DNA: TGTGCCAGCAGTCACCGGGGTGCCTACAATGAGCAGTTCTTC
clone size: .; D gene: .; J gene: TRBJ2-7; CDR3 length: 14; V gene: TRBV10-3; CDR3 protein: CAISEVGAPDEQYF; CDR3 DNA: TGTGCCATCAGTGAGGTGGGGGCCCCGGACGAGCAGTACTTC
clone size: few; D gene: TRBD2; J gene: TRBJ2-1; CDR3 length: 18; V gene: TRBV7-8; CDR3 protein: CASSSEGITSVDWGEQFF; CDR3 DNA: TGTGCCAGCAGCTCCGAGGGGATTACTAGCGTTGACTGGGGTGAGCAGTTCTTC
clone size: .; D gene: .; J gene: TRBJ2-5; CDR3 length: 14; V gene: TRBV28; CDR3 protein: CASSFSQARETQYF; CDR3 DNA: TGTGCCAGCAGTTTTAGCCAGGCCCGAGAGACCCAGTACTTC
clone size: .; D gene: TRBD2; J gene: TRBJ2-1; CDR3 length: 13; V gene: TRBV12-5; CDR3 protein: CASAQGTGTSQFF; CDR3 DNA: TGTGCTAGTGCCCAGGGGACCGGGACTAGTCAGTTCTTC